Listed below are T cell receptor beta chains from one sample, sequenced in a study of blood T cell repertoires in COVID-19. Here immunoSEQ multiplex PCR was the method, and the copy in TCRdb shows in-frame clones only, minus some. The repertoire consists of under 300,000 clones, with around 86% occurring once and the leading ten covering under 9%. The sequenced material came from peripheral blood. The origin of the receptors is a woman between 65 and 79 years old with active or convalescent COVID-19. Each CDR3 is given with its conserved first and last residue. The D gene is left open where the match is weak. Clone size is given for some rows only: seen once, a few or many times, or a class if the clone is expanded.

d_call,v_call,j_call,clone_size,cdr3_aa,cdr3_nt
TRBD2,TRBV20-1,TRBJ2-1,NA,CSASLTSGPYNEQFF,TGCAGTGCTAGTCTGACTAGCGGGCCCTACAATGAGCAGTTCTTC
NA,TRBV7-2,TRBJ2-2,NA,CASSPRRLNTGELFF,TGTGCCAGCAGCCCCCGCCGACTTAACACCGGGGAGCTGTTTTTT
NA,TRBV7-2,TRBJ2-7,once,CASSVKQGYEQYF,TGTGCCAGCAGCGTCAAACAGGGCTACGAGCAGTACTTC
NA,TRBV4-3,TRBJ1-6,NA,CASSQDRIQGGENSPLHF,TGCGCCAGCAGCCAAGATAGGATTCAGGGTGGAGAGAATTCACCCCTCCACTTT
NA,TRBV4-3,TRBJ1-1,NA,CASSLGDTEAFF,TGCGCCAGCAGCCTGGGAGACACTGAAGCTTTCTTT
NA,TRBV3-1/TRBV3-2,TRBJ1-6,NA,CASSQENDSNNSPLHF,TGTGCCAGCAGCCAAGAAAACGACAGCAATAATTCACCCCTCCACTTT
NA,TRBV2,TRBJ1-6,few,CASGGPSSYNSPLHF,TGTGCCAGCGGAGGGCCGAGCTCCTATAATTCACCCCTCCACTTT
NA,TRBV24-1,TRBJ1-2,NA,CATSSGGRSYGYTF,TGTGCCACCAGCTCGGGGGGACGGAGCTATGGCTACACCTTC
TRBD1,TRBV11-3,TRBJ1-4,NA,CASSLTTGQGDEKLFF,TGTGCCAGCAGCTTAACTACCGGACAGGGGGATGAAAAACTGTTTTTT
NA,TRBV7-2,TRBJ2-1,NA,CASSRQPRGLSSYNEQFF,TGTGCCAGCAGTCGACAACCTCGGGGACTGAGCTCCTACAATGAGCAGTTCTTC
NA,TRBV21-1,TRBJ1-2,NA,CASSKELEGTASAYGYTF,TGTGCCAGCAGCAAAGAGTTGGAAGGAACAGCTTCAGCCTATGGCTACACCTTC
TRBD1,TRBV11-2,TRBJ1-1,NA,CASSSTGLNTEAFF,TGTGCCAGCAGCTCGACAGGGTTGAACACTGAAGCTTTCTTT
NA,TRBV29-1,TRBJ1-4,NA,CSVGGREVGEKLFF,TGCAGCGTTGGAGGCAGGGAAGTAGGTGAAAAACTGTTTTTT
NA,TRBV27,TRBJ1-2,few,CASSFTTVGYGYTF,TGTGCCAGCAGTTTCACGACAGTGGGCTATGGCTACACCTTC
TRBD1,TRBV9,TRBJ2-2,NA,CASSTGTEVFFGELFF,TGTGCCAGCAGTACCGGGACAGAGGTGTTTTTCGGGGAGCTGTTTTTT
NA,TRBV19,TRBJ1-2,NA,CASSIRTDGYTF,TGTGCCAGTAGTATACGGACAGATGGCTACACCTTC
NA,TRBV10-3,TRBJ2-1,NA,CAISAKTEDEQFF,TGTGCCATCAGCGCCAAGACAGAAGATGAGCAGTTCTTC
TRBD1,TRBV12-3/TRBV12-4,TRBJ1-2,NA,CATQWDRGGYTF,TGTGCCACCCAGTGGGACAGGGGCGGCTACACCTTC
TRBD1,TRBV27,TRBJ1-1,NA,CASRPTTGGSTEAFF,TGTGCCAGCAGACCTACCACAGGGGGCTCAACTGAAGCTTTCTTT
NA,TRBV6-5,TRBJ2-3,many,CASRSHDTQYF,TGTGCCAGCAGATCACACGATACGCAGTATTTT
NA,TRBV6-5,TRBJ1-1,NA,CASSYSAGLNTEAFF,TGTGCCAGCAGTTACTCAGCAGGTTTGAACACTGAAGCTTTCTTT
TRBD1,TRBV4-2,TRBJ1-4,NA,CASSPGTGGPREGEKLFF,TGTGCCAGCAGCCCTGGGACAGGGGGTCCTCGGGAGGGTGAAAAACTGTTTTTT
TRBD1,TRBV2,TRBJ2-1,NA,CASERDRGTNEQFF,TGTGCCAGCGAGCGGGACAGGGGCACCAATGAGCAGTTCTTC
TRBD1,TRBV14,TRBJ2-7,NA,CASSHAGGPFSYEQYF,TGTGCCAGCAGCCACGCAGGGGGCCCTTTCTCCTACGAGCAGTACTTC
TRBD2,TRBV24-1,TRBJ2-2,NA,CATRGGATGELFF,TGTGCCACCAGGGGAGGGGCCACCGGGGAGCTGTTTTTT
TRBD2,TRBV6-5,TRBJ2-7,NA,CASRTAGGLPYEQYF,TGTGCCAGCAGGACCGCGGGGGGTCTTCCCTACGAGCAGTACTTC
NA,TRBV9,TRBJ1-6,NA,CASSVYFNSPLHF,TGTGCCAGCAGCGTGTACTTCAATTCACCCCTCCACTTT
TRBD1,TRBV10-3,TRBJ1-1,NA,CAIRTGAGYTEAFF,TGTGCCATAAGGACAGGGGCGGGGTACACTGAAGCTTTCTTT